These 16 T cell receptor beta chains came from one sample sequenced in a study of OX40 agonist ivuxolimab in advanced cancers. TCRdb keeps only in-frame clones here, not all; method: immunoSEQ multiplex PCR. Here the sample spans fewer than 90,000 clones, around 84% being singletons. The sequenced sample was CD4+ or CD8+ T cells sorted from blood, obtained in a trial of the OX40 agonist ivuxolimab. The source of these receptors is an adult with an advanced solid tumor such as melanoma, head and neck, liver or kidney cancer.

This rearrangement joins TRBV5-1 to TRBJ2-1; D is perhaps TRBD1 (6 bases). The CDR3 loop spans 16 amino acids. Germline V lookup: CDR1 SGHRS, CDR2 YFSETQ. V lost 3 bases, J lost 0 bases, and 13 bases lay in between. For the CDR3, the DNA is TGCGCCAGCAGCTCCCCACAGGGTTACTCCTACAATGAGCAGTTCTTC. It translates to CASSSPQGYSYNEQFF.

This clone came up a few times. This sequence joins TRBV27 and TRBJ2-3; a possible D gene is TRBD2 (7 bases). The length of the CDR3 is 15 residues. The V end was cut by 0 bases, the J end by 1 base, with 8 bases between. Per germline, CDR1 MNHEY and CDR2 SMNVEV (reference sequence). CDR3 DNA: TGTGCCAGCAGTTTATCGCGGGGGCGCACAGATACGCAGTATTTT. Its translation: CASSLSRGRTDTQYF.

The genes are TRBV28 and TRBJ1-3; D may be TRBD1 (6 bases). Germline CDR1 reads MDHEN; CDR2 reads SYDVKM. V lost 2 bases, J lost 4 bases, and 15 bases lay in between. The CDR3 length is 16 residues. CDR3 coding DNA: TGTGCCAGCAGTTTAGCCCCGCCAGGGGCCGGAAACACCATATATTTT. Its protein product is CASSLAPPGAGNTIYF.

This sequence joins TRBV19 and TRBJ1-2; 7 nucleotides align to TRBD1. CDR1 and CDR2 (germline): LNHDA, SQIVND (reference sequence). V shed 4 bases and J 4 bases; nucleotides not matched to a gene: 0. CDR3 length equals 12 residues. The CDR3 DNA reads as TGTGCCAGTAGTAACAGGGGCTATGGCTACACCTTC. Amino acid sequence: CASSNRGYGYTF.

The rearrangement joins TRBV5-4 to TRBJ2-7, with a weak D call TRBD1 (6 bases). The CDR3 is 15 residues long. The germline CDR1 and CDR2 sequences are SGHNT and YYREEE (reference sequence). The ends were cut back, 2 bases at V and 2 bases at J, with 14 bases in the middle. The CDR3 DNA sequence: TGTGCCAGCAGCTTCGGAGCGACAGGACCCTACGAGCAGTACGTC. Amino acid sequence: CASSFGATGPYEQYV.

J is TRBJ1-1 and V is TRBV4-1, with a tentative D call TRBD1 (6 bases). Trimming removed 6 bases at V and 7 bases at J, with 15 bases between. Germline lookup yields CDR1 MGHRA and CDR2 YSYEKL. The CDR3 spans 13 residues. This CDR3 is CASRQQQGFEAFF. As DNA, the CDR3 is TGCGCCAGCAGACAACAACAGGGATTTGAAGCTTTCTTT.

The rearrangement joins TRBV19 to TRBJ2-5, with D perhaps given as TRBD1 or TRBD2 (7 bases each). The CDR3 is 15 amino acids. Looked up from germline, CDR1 is LNHDA and CDR2 is SQIVND (reference sequence). Trimming removed 5 bases from V and 5 bases from J, with 18 bases in between. The CDR3 nucleotides read TGTGCCAGTAGTGAGGGGGGGGCACAGGGGGAGACCCAGTACTTC. Its translation: CASSEGGAQGETQYF.

This clone was seen just once. The sample contains more than one DNA sequence encoding this CDR3. CDR3 in DNA: TGTGCCAGCAGCCAGGAAGCGGGGCAGAACACCGGGGAGCTGTTTTTT. It encodes CASSQEAGQNTGELFF. The V call is TRBV4-2, the J call TRBJ2-2, with 7 bases identical to TRBD2. CDR1 LGHNA and CDR2 YNFKEQ come from the germline V gene. CDR3 length equals 16 residues. Unmatched junction bases numbered 5, after V lost 3 bases and J lost 1 base.

In its sample, this clone was seen a few times. The chain carries TRBV4-1 and TRBJ2-3, with TRBD2 matching over 11 bases. Germline V gene lookup returns CDR1 MGHRA and CDR2 YSYEKL. This CDR3 spans 15 amino acids. Trimming cost V 8 bases and J 4 bases; bases outside gene matches: 8. For the CDR3, the DNA is TGCGCCAGCGGTCATAGCGGGGGGGCGGCAGATACGCAGTATTTT. Its translation: CASGHSGGAADTQYF.

The V and J genes are TRBV28 and TRBJ2-4, with D possibly matching TRBD1 (5 bases). Per germline, CDR1 MDHEN and CDR2 SYDVKM. The CDR3 has 14 amino acids. V was shortened by 5 bases and J by 8 bases, with 16 bases between the two germline ends. The CDR3 reads CASSATSGIDIQYF. The DNA of the CDR3 is TGTGCCAGCAGTGCAACGTCAGGGATAGACATTCAGTACTTC.

J is TRBJ2-2 and V is TRBV5-1; either TRBD1 or TRBD2 may supply D (5 bases each). The CDR3 totals 16 residues. Trimming removed 4 bases at V and 0 bases at J, with 13 bases between. Germline V gives CDR1 SGHRS, CDR2 YFSETQ. CDR3 sequence: CASSIRDLTNTGELFF. The DNA for the CDR3 is TGCGCCAGCAGCATCCGGGACCTTACGAACACCGGGGAGCTGTTTTTT.

This clone was counted between two and nine times. J is TRBJ2-7 and V is TRBV15; 7 bases agree with TRBD1. The CDR3 is made up of 19 amino acids. The J segment lost 6 bases and the V segment lost 3 bases, leaving 23 bases of the junction unmatched. Germline-derived CDR1 and CDR2 are LNHNV and YYDKDF (reference sequence). CDR3 in amino acids: CATSSGSTHGQVFRFEQYF. The CDR3 DNA follows: TGTGCCACCAGCAGCGGAAGCACACATGGACAGGTCTTTCGTTTCGAGCAGTACTTC.

The chain uses TRBV6-1 and TRBJ2-7, with TRBD1 matching 8 bases. This CDR3 has 14 residues. V dropped 7 bases and J dropped 2; count of bases not matched to a gene: 7. Per germline, CDR1 MNHNS and CDR2 SASEGT. As DNA, the CDR3 is TGTGCCAGCACTAGAACAGGGGGGACCTACGAGCAGTACGTC. As protein: CASTRTGGTYEQYV.

The V gene is TRBV11-2, the J gene TRBJ1-2; D is undetermined. The V end was cut by 2 bases, the J end by 0 bases, with 4 bases between. The CDR3 runs to 13 residues. Germline CDR1 SGHAT, CDR2 FQNNGV. CDR3 nucleotides: TGTGCCAGCAGCTTAAATCCTAACTATGGCTACACCTTC. Its translation: CASSLNPNYGYTF.

The sample holds one count of this clone. The chain couples TRBV10-3 to TRBJ2-3; 11 bases agree with TRBD1. The germline gives CDR1 ENHRY, CDR2 SYGVKD. V dropped 0 bases and J dropped 0; count of bases not matched to a gene: 5. This CDR3 is 18 amino acids long. CDR3 region: CAISESTGQGASTDTQYF. Here the CDR3 DNA reads TGTGCCATCAGTGAGTCGACCGGACAGGGGGCGAGCACAGATACGCAGTATTTT.

The chain combines TRBV29-1 with TRBJ1-4; no firm D call. CDR3 length equals 13 residues. Deletions cut 1 base from V and 8 bases from J, with 11 bases between. From germline, CDR1 is SQVTM and CDR2 ANQGSEA. The chain's CDR3 is CSVEAPRAEKLFF. The CDR3 nucleotides are TGCAGCGTTGAAGCCCCCAGAGCGGAAAAACTGTTTTTT.